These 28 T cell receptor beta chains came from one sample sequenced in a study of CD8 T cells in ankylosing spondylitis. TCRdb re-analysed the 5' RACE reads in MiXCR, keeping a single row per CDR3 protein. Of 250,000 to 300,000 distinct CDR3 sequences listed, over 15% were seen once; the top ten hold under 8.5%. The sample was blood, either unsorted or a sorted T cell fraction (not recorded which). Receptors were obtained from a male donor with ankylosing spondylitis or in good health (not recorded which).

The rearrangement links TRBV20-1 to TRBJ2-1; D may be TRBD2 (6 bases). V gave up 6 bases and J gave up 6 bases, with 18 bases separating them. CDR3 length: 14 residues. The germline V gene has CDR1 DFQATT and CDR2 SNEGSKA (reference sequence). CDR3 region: CSATPSLGGNEQFF. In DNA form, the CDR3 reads TGCAGTGCCACGCCTAGCTTGGGGGGCAATGAGCAGTTCTTC.

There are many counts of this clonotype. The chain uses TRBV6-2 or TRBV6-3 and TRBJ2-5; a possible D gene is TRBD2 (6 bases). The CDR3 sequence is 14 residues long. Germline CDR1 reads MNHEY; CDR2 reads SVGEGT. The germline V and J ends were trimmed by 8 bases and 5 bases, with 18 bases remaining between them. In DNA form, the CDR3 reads TGTGCCAGCTCAACTACTAGCCCTTGGGAGACCCAGTACTTC. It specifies CASSTTSPWETQYF.

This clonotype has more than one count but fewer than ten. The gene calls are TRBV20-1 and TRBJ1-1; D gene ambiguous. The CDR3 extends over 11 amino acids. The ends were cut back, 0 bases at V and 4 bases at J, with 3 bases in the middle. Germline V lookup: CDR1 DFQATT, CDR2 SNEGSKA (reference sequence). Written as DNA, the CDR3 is TGCAGTGCTAGAGAGAGCACTGAAGCTTTCTTT. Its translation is CSARESTEAFF.

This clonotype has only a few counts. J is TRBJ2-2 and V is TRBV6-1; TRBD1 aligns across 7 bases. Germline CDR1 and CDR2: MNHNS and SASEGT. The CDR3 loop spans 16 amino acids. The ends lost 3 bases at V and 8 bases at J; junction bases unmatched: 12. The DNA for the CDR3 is TGTGCCAGCAGTGAGATCCCCAGGGGGAAAGTTGGGGAGCTGTTTTTT. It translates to CASSEIPRGKVGELFF.

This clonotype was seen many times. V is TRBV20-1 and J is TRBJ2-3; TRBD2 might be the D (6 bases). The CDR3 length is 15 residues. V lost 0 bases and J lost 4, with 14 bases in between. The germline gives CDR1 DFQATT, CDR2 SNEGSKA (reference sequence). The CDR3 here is CSAREAGGRADTQYF. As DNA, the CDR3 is TGCAGTGCTAGAGAGGCCGGGGGTCGGGCAGATACGCAGTATTTT.

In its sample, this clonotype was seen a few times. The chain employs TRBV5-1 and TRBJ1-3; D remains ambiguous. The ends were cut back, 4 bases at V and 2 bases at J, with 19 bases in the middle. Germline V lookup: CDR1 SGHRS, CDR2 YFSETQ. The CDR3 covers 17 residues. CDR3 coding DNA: TGCGCCAGCAGCCGAACCCCGGACGCCTGGGCTGGAAACACCATATATTTT. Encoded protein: CASSRTPDAWAGNTIYF.

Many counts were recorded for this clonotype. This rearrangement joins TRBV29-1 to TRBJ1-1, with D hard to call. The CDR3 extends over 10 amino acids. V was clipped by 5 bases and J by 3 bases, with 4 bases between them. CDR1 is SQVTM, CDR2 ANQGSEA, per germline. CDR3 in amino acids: CSVMDTEAFF. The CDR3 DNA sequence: TGCAGCGTTATGGACACTGAAGCTTTCTTT.

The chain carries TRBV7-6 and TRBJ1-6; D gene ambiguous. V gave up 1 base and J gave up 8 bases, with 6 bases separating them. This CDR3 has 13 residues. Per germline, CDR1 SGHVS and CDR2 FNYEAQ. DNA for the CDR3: TGTGCCAGCAGCTTAGAAAGGGATTCACCCCTCCACTTT. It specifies CASSLERDSPLHF.

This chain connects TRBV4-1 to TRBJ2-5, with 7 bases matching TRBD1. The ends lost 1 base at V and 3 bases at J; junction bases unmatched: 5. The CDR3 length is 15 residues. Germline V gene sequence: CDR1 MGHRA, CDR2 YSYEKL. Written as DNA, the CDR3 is TGCGCCAGCAGCCAAGGCCTGCAGGGGGAAGAGACCCAGTACTTC. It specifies CASSQGLQGEETQYF.

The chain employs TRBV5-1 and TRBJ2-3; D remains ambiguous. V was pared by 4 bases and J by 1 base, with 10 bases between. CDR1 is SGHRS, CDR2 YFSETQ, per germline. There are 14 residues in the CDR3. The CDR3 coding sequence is TGCGCCAGCAGCCCCGCTTGGGGCACAGATACGCAGTATTTT. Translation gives CASSPAWGTDTQYF.

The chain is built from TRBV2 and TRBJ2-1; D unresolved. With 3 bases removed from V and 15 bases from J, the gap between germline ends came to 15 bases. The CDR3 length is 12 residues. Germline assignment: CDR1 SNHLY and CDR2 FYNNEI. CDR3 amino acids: CASSEVRVSAFF. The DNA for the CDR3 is TGTGCCAGCAGTGAGGTTAGGGTTTCGGCGTTCTTC.

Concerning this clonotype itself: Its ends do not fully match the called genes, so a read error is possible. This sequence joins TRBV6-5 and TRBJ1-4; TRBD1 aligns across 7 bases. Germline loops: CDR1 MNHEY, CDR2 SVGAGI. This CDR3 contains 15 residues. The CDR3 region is CVSSYSTGPNEKLFF. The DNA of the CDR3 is TGTGTCAGCAGTTACTCGACAGGGCCAAATGAAAAACTGTTTTTT.

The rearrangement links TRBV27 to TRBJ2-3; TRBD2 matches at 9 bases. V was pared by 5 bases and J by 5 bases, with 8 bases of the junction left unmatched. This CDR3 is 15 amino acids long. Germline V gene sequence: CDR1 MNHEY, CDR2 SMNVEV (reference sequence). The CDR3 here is CASSVGTSRVDTQYF. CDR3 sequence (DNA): TGTGCCAGCAGTGTCGGGACTAGCAGGGTAGATACGCAGTATTTT.

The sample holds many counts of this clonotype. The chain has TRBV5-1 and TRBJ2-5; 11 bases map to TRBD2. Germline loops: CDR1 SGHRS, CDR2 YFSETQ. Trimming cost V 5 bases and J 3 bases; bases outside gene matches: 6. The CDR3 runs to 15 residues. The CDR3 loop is CASRASGRTEETQYF. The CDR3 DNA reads TGCGCCAGCAGGGCTAGCGGGAGGACAGAAGAGACCCAGTACTTC.

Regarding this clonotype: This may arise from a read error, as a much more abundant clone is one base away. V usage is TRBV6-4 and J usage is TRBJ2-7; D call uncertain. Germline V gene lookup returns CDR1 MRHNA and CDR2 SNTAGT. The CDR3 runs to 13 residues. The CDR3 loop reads CASSDSRGYGQYV. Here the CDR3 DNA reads TGTGCCAGCAGTGACAGTCGTGGCTACGGGCAGTACGTC.

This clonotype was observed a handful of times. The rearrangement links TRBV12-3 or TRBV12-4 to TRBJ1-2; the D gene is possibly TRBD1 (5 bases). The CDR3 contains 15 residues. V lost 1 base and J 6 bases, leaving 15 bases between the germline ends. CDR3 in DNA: TGTGCCAGCAGTTTAGGGCCGGGGCGGGAGGATGGCTACACCTTC. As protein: CASSLGPGREDGYTF.

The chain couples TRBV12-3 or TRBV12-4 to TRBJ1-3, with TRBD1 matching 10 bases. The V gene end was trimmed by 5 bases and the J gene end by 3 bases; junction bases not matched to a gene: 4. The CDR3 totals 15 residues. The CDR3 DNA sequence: TGTGCCAGCAGTCCCGGGACAGGGGTTGGAAACACCATATATTTT. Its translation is CASSPGTGVGNTIYF.

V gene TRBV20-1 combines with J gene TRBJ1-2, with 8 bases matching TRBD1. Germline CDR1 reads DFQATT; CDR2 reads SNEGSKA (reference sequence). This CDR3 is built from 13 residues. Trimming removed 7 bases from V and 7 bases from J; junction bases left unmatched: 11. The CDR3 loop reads CSVAMQGARGYTF. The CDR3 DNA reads TGCAGTGTCGCAATGCAGGGGGCTCGTGGCTACACCTTC.

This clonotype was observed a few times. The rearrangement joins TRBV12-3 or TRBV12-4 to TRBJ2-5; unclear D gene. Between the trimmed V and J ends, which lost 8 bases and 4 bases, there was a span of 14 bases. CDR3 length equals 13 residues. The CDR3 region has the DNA TGTGCCAGCGGATACAGTCACGGAGAGACCCAGTACTTC. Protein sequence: CASGYSHGETQYF.

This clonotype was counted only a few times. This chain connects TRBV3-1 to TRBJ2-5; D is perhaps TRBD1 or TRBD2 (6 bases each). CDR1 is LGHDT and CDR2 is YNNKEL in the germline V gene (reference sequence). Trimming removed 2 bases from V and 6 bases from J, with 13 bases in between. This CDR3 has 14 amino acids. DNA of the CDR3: TGTGCCAGCAGCCAATTCGGTCGGGGGCAGACCCAGTACTTC. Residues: CASSQFGRGQTQYF.

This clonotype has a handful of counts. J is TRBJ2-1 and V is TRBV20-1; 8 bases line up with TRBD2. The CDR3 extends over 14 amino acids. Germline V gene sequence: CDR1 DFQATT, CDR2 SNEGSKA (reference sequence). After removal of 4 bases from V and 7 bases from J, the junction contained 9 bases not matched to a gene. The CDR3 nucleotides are TGCAGTGCTACCGACCTAGCGGGCCTTAATGAGCAGTTCTTC. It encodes CSATDLAGLNEQFF.

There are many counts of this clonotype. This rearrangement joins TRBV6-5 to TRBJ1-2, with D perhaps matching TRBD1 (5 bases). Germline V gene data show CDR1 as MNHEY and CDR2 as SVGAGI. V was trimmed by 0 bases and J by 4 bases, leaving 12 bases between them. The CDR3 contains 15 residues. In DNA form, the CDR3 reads TGTGCCAGCAGTTACTCCTTGGGGGACGTCTATGGCTACACCTTC. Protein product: CASSYSLGDVYGYTF.

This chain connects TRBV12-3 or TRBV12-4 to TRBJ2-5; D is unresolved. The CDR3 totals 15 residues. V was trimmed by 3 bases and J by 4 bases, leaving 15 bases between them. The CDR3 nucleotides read TGTGCCAGCAGTTTTGCGCCTACGATGGGAGAGACCCAGTACTTC. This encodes CASSFAPTMGETQYF.

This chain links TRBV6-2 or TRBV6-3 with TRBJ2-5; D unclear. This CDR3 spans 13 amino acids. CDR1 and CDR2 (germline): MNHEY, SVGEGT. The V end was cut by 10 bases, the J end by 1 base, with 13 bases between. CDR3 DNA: TGTGCCAATACTGAGCGACCCCAAGAGACCCAGTACTTC. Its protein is CANTERPQETQYF.

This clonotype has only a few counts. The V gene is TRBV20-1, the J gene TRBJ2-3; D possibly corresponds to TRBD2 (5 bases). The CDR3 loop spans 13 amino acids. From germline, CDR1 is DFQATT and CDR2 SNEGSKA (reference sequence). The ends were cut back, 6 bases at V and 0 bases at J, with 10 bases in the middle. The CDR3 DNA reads TGCAGTGCCACTTGGACTAGCACAGATACGCAGTATTTT. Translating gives CSATWTSTDTQYF.

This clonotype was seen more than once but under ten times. CDR3 region: CASSHPQINYGYTF. The CDR3 DNA sequence: TGTGCCAGCAGCCACCCACAGATTAACTATGGCTACACCTTC. This chain joins TRBV3-1 and TRBJ1-2; D is ambiguous. The CDR3 runs 14 residues. Germline V lookup: CDR1 LGHDT, CDR2 YNNKEL (reference sequence). V lost 3 bases to trimming and J lost 1 base, with 9 bases between them.

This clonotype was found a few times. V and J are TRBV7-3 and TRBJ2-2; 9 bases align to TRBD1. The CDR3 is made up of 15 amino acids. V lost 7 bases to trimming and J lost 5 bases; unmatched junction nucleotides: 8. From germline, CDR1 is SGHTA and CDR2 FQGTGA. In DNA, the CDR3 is TGTGCCAGCACCAAGGGGGGACAGGGAACCGGGGAGCTGTTTTTT. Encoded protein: CASTKGGQGTGELFF.

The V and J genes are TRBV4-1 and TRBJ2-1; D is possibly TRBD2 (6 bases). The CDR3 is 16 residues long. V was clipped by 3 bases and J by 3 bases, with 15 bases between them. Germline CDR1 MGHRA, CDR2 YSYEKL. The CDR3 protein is CASSQPPGLRYNEQFF. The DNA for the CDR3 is TGCGCCAGCAGCCAGCCCCCCGGACTACGCTACAATGAGCAGTTCTTC.